Below are 18 T cell receptor beta chains sequenced from a single sample in a study of blood T cell repertoires in COVID-19. Repertoires were generated with immunoSEQ multiplex PCR, while TCRdb's copy carries only in-frame clones and drops some. The sample shows over 100,000 clones, approximately 89% of them seen only once. Sequencing input: peripheral blood. These receptors were taken from a man aged 40-50 years with acute or convalescent COVID-19.

The rearrangement uses TRBV7-6 and TRBJ1-1; D might be TRBD1 (5 bases). CDR3 length: 13 residues. Germline CDR1 and CDR2: SGHVS and FNYEAQ. Deletions cut 5 bases from V and 3 bases from J, with 10 bases between. The CDR3 DNA follows: TGTGCCAGCAGCCAGGGACTGTACACTGAAGCTTTCTTT. It is translated as CASSQGLYTEAFF. Full variable domain (remainder filled in from reference TRBV7-6 and TRBJ1-1): GAGVSQSPRYKVTKRGQDVALRCDPISGHVSLYWYRQALGQGPEFLTYFNYEAQQDKSGLPNDRFSAERPEGSISTLTIQRTEQRDSAMYRCASSQGLYTEAFFGQGTRLTVV.

This clone has just one count. V and J are TRBV6-6 and TRBJ1-1, with TRBD1 matching over 7 bases. Looked up from germline, CDR1 is MNHNY and CDR2 is SVGAGI (reference sequence). The CDR3 covers 16 residues. V shed 5 bases and J 3 bases; nucleotides not matched to a gene: 12. The CDR3 DNA reads as TGTGCCAGCAGTCCGACAGGGAGAGTAGCGGACACTGAAGCTTTCTTT. It is translated as CASSPTGRVADTEAFF.

J is TRBJ2-1 and V is TRBV2; tentative D call: TRBD2 (6 bases). CDR1 and CDR2 (germline): SNHLY, FYNNEI. V was trimmed by 6 bases and J by 4 bases, leaving 16 bases between them. CDR3 size: 15 residues. The CDR3 DNA sequence: TGTGCCAGCAGCTCGAGGAGCGGACTATACAATGAGCAGTTCTTC. Translated: CASSSRSGLYNEQFF.

The chain employs TRBV7-9 and TRBJ2-7; 8 positions agree with TRBD2. CDR3 length: 14 residues. The trim removed 5 bases at V and 1 base at J, leaving 4 bases unmatched. Germline CDR1 and CDR2: SEHNR and FQNEAQ (reference sequence). The CDR3 sequence: CASSPTSVSYEQYF. In DNA form, the CDR3 reads TGTGCCAGCAGCCCGACTAGCGTATCCTACGAGCAGTACTTC.

This rearrangement joins TRBV18 to TRBJ2-5; the match to TRBD1 covers 9 bases. V gave up 2 bases and J gave up 5 bases; unmatched junction bases: 6. Germline lookup yields CDR1 KGHSH and CDR2 LQKENI. CDR3 length equals 15 residues. The CDR3 DNA is TGTGCCAGCTCACCAAGGACAGGGGACTCCGAGACCCAGTACTTC. Its translation is CASSPRTGDSETQYF.

As for this clone: The junction differs from germline at one of its ends, possibly a read error. V is TRBV20-1 and J is TRBJ1-2, with D maybe TRBD1 (6 bases). Germline V lookup: CDR1 DFQATT, CDR2 SNEGSKA (reference sequence). The CDR3 is 10 residues long. The CDR3 reads CSDSLGTFDF. CDR3 DNA sequence: TGCAGTGATTCACTTGGGACATTTGACTTC.

The V call is TRBV7-2, the J call TRBJ1-4; D unclear. With 3 bases removed from V and 11 bases from J, the gap between germline ends came to 13 bases. The germline V gene has CDR1 SGHTA and CDR2 FQGNSA. The CDR3 spans 13 residues. The CDR3, as DNA: TGTGCCAGCAGCTTGTTCCGTGAGGAGAAACTGTTTTTT. Its translation: CASSLFREEKLFF.

This clone has only one observation. The chain joins TRBV20-1 to TRBJ2-3; no clear D. The CDR3 sequence is 11 residues long. Trimming stripped 2 bases from V and 5 bases from J, with 5 bases between. CDR1 DFQATT and CDR2 SNEGSKA come from the germline V gene (reference sequence). The CDR3 reads CSARNQDTQYF. CDR3 nucleotide sequence: TGCAGTGCTAGAAATCAAGATACGCAGTATTTT.

This clone has more than one count but fewer than ten. This chain joins TRBV19 and TRBJ1-2, with 8 nucleotides matching TRBD1. CDR3 length: 16 amino acids. Germline V lookup: CDR1 LNHDA, CDR2 SQIVND (reference sequence). The V and J ends lost 4 bases and 2 bases, in that order; junction bases with no gene match: 9. The CDR3 loop is CASSKLGQEVNYGYTF. CDR3 in DNA: TGTGCCAGTAGTAAACTGGGACAGGAAGTCAACTATGGCTACACCTTC.

The CDR3 here is CASSLQVGTGSTEAFF. CDR3 in DNA: TGTGCCAGCAGCTTACAGGTTGGGACAGGGTCCACTGAAGCTTTCTTT. The chain has TRBV7-9 and TRBJ1-1; the match to TRBD1 covers 9 bases. J was trimmed by 4 bases and V by 2 bases; bases with no gene match: 8. Looked up from germline, CDR1 is SEHNR and CDR2 is FQNEAQ (reference sequence). CDR3 length: 16 residues.

This clone appeared a few times. The chain recombines TRBV7-8 with TRBJ2-1, with D possibly matching TRBD2 (6 bases). This CDR3 is 16 amino acids long. V shed 4 bases and J shed 0 bases, with 13 bases lying between them. Looked up from germline, CDR1 is SGHVS and CDR2 is FQNEAQ. The CDR3 here is CASSSGGRTSYNEQFF. The CDR3 coding sequence is TGTGCCAGCAGCTCTGGGGGGAGAACCTCCTACAATGAGCAGTTCTTC.

V and J are TRBV6-6 and TRBJ2-2, with 7 bases aligning to TRBD2. The germline V gene has CDR1 MNHNY and CDR2 SVGAGI (reference sequence). V shed 6 bases and J 0 bases; nucleotides not matched to a gene: 7. The CDR3 is 16 amino acids. The DNA for the CDR3 is TGTGCCAGCAGCCGGGAGGAACAGACGAACACCGGGGAGCTGTTTTTT. This translates into CASSREEQTNTGELFF.

The chain employs TRBV9 and TRBJ2-5; D perhaps matches TRBD2 (5 bases). V lost 0 bases, J lost 5 bases, and 20 bases lay in between. The length of the CDR3 is 17 residues. From germline, CDR1 is SGDLS and CDR2 YYNGEE. The CDR3: CASSVDPLGSRGETQYF. As DNA, the CDR3 is TGTGCCAGCAGCGTAGATCCGTTGGGCTCTCGAGGGGAGACCCAGTACTTC.

For this clone: Additional DNA sequences in this sample encode the identical CDR3. The J gene is TRBJ2-5, the V gene TRBV30; TRBD1 aligns across 8 bases. J lost 5 bases, V lost 4 bases, and 3 bases had no gene match. The CDR3 length is 12 residues. CDR1 and CDR2 (germline): GTSNPN, SVGIG (reference sequence). CDR3 nucleotide sequence: TGTGCCTGGACTACAGGGGGGGAGACCCAGTACTTC. Its protein is CAWTTGGETQYF. The variable domain in full, completed from reference TRBV30 and TRBJ2-5, reads SQTIHQWPATLVQPVGSPLSLECTVEGTSNPNLYWYRQAAGRGLQLLFYSVGIGQISSEVPQNLSASRPQDRQFILSSKKLLLSDSGFYLCAWTTGGETQYFGPGTRLLVL.

V usage is TRBV4-2 and J usage is TRBJ2-2, with 11 bases fitting TRBD2. The CDR3 has 16 residues. Trimming removed 3 bases from V and 3 bases from J; junction bases left unmatched: 3. The germline V gene encodes CDR1 LGHNA and CDR2 YNFKEQ. CDR3 sequence (DNA): TGTGCCAGCAGCCAGGGACTAGCGGCCTACACCGGGGAGCTGTTTTTT. This encodes CASSQGLAAYTGELFF.

The chain joins TRBV29-1 to TRBJ2-1; 8 bases match TRBD2. This CDR3 contains 15 residues. V shed 1 base and J 1 base; nucleotides not matched to a gene: 3. CDR1 is SQVTM and CDR2 is ANQGSEA in the germline V gene. The CDR3 nucleotides are TGCAGCGTTGAAGGGAGCGGGAGTTCCTACAATGAGCAGTTCTTC. This gives the protein CSVEGSGSSYNEQFF.

The chain links TRBV11-2 to TRBJ2-7; 9 bases agree with TRBD2. CDR1 and CDR2 (germline): SGHAT, FQNNGV. J lost 6 bases, V lost 0 bases, and 6 bases had no gene match. The CDR3 sequence is 15 residues long. As DNA, the CDR3 is TGTGCCAGCAGCTTAGAAGGCCTAGCGGGAAGCGAGCAGTACTTC. Translated, it gives CASSLEGLAGSEQYF.

The rearrangement links TRBV19 to TRBJ1-2; no clear D gene. CDR3 length: 15 residues. Per germline, CDR1 LNHDA and CDR2 SQIVND (reference sequence). V was cut by 5 bases and J by 6 bases, with 19 bases left in between. The CDR3 bases are TGTGCCAGTAGTCTTTCCGCGACGGCGGCAAATGGCTACACCTTC. Translating gives CASSLSATAANGYTF.